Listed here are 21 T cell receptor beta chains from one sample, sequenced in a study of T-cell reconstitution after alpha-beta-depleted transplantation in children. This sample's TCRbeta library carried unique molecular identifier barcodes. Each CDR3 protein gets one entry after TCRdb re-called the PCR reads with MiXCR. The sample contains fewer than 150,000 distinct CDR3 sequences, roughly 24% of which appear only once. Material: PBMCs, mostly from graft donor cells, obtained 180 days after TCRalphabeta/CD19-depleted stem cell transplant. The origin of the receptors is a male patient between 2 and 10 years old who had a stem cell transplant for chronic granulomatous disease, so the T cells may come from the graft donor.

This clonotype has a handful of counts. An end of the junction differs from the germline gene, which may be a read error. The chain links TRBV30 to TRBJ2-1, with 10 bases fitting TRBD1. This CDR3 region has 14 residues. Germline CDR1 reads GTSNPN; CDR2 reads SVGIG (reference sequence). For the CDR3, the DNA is TGTGCCTGGAGTTGGACAGGGGGGTACAGTGAGCAGTTCTTC. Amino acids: CAWSWTGGYSEQFF.

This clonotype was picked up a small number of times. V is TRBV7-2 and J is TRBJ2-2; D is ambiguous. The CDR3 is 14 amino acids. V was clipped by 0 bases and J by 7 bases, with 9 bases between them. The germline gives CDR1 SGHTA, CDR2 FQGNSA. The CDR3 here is CASSLAGLGGELFF. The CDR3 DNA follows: TGTGCCAGCAGCTTAGCAGGGTTGGGCGGGGAGCTGTTTTTT.

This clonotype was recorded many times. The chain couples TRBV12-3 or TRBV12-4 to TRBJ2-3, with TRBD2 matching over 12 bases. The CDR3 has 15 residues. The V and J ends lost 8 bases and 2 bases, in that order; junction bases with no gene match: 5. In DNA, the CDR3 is TGTGCCAGCCGCCGACTAGCGGGGGACACAGATACGCAGTATTTT. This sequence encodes CASRRLAGDTDTQYF.

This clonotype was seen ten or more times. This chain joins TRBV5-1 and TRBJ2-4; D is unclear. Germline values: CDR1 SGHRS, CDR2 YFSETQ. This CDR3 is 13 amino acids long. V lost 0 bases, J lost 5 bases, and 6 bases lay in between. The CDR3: CASSLDVENIQYF. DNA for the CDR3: TGCGCCAGCAGCTTGGACGTCGAAAACATTCAGTACTTC.

CDR3 coding DNA: TGTGCCAGCAGCTATAGCGGGAGCTCCAATGAGCAGTTCTTC. The encoded protein is CASSYSGSSNEQFF. This sequence joins TRBV28 and TRBJ2-1; 9 bases fit TRBD2. The CDR3 is 14 residues long. The germline CDR1 and CDR2 sequences are MDHEN and SYDVKM. J was trimmed by 6 bases and V by 6 bases; bases with no gene match: 6. The full variable domain, its missing parts supplied by reference TRBV28 and TRBJ2-1, is DVKVTQSSRYLVKRTGEKVFLECVQDMDHENMFWYRQDPGLGLRLIYFSYDVKMKEKGDIPEGYSVSREKKERFSLILESASTNQTSMYLCASSYSGSSNEQFFGPGTRLTVL.

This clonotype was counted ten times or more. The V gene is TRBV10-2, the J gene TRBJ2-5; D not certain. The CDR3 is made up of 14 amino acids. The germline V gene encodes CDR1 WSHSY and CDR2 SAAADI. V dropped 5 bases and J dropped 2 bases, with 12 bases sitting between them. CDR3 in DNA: TGCGCCAGCAGTAAAGGCGGAGATCAAGAGACCCAGTACTTC. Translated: CASSKGGDQETQYF.

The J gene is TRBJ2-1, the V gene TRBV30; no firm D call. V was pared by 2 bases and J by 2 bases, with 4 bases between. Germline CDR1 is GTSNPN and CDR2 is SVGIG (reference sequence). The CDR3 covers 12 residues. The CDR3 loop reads CAWSPTYNEQFF. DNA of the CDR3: TGTGCCTGGAGTCCCACCTACAATGAGCAGTTCTTC.

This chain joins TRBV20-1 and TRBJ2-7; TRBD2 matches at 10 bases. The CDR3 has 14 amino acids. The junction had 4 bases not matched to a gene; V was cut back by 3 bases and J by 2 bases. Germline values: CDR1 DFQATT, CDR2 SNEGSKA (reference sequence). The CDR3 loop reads CSASASGSPYEQYF. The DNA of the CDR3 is TGCAGTGCTAGCGCTAGCGGGAGCCCCTACGAGCAGTACTTC.

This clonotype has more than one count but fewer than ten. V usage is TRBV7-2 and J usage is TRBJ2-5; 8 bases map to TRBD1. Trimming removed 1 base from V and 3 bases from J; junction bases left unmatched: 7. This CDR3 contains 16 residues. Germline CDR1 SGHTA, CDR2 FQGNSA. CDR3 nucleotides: TGTGCCAGCAGCTTAGACTCAGGACAGGGTGAAGAGACCCAGTACTTC. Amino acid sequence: CASSLDSGQGEETQYF.

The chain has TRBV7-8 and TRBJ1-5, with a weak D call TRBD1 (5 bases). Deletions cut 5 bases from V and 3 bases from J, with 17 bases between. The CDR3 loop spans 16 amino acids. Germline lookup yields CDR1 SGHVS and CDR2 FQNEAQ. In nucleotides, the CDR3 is TGTGCCAGCAGCAGGGACGGGCAAATTAACAATCAGCCCCAGCATTTT. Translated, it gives CASSRDGQINNQPQHF.

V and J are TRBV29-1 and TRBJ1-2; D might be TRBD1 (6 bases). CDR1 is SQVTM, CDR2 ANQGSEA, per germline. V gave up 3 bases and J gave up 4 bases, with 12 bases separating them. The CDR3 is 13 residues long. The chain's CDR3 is CSVDKQGPYGYTF. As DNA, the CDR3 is TGCAGCGTTGACAAGCAGGGGCCCTATGGCTACACCTTC.

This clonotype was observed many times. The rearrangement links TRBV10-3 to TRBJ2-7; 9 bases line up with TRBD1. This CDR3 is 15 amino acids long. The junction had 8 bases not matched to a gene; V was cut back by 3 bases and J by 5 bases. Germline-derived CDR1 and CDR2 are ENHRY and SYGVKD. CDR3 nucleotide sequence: TGTGCCATCAGTGATCCGGGACAGGGTCCCCACGAGCAGTACTTC. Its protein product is CAISDPGQGPHEQYF.

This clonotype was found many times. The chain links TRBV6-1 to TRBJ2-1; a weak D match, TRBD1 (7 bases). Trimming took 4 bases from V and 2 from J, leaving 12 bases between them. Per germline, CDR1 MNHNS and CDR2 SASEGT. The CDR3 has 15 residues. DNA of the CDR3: TGTGCCAGCAGTGGCAGGGGGGAGGCCTACAATGAGCAGTTCTTC. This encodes CASSGRGEAYNEQFF.

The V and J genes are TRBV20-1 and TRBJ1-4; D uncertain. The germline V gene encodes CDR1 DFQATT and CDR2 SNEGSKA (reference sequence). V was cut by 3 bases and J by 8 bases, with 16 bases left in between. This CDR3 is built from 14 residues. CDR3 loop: CSASRQALGEKLFF. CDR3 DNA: TGCAGTGCTAGTAGGCAGGCGTTAGGGGAAAAACTGTTTTTT.

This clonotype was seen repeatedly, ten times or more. CDR3: CSARNSGGPFDTQYF. CDR3 coding DNA: TGCAGTGCCCGTAATAGCGGGGGGCCTTTCGATACGCAGTATTTT. The chain uses TRBV20-1 and TRBJ2-3, with 10 bases that match TRBD2. The CDR3 loop spans 15 amino acids. The trim removed 6 bases at V and 6 bases at J, leaving 12 bases unmatched. From germline, CDR1 is DFQATT and CDR2 SNEGSKA (reference sequence).

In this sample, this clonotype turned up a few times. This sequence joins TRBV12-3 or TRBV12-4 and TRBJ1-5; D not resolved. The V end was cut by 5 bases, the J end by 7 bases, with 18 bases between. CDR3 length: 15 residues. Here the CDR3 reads CASSIPGRSGQPQHF. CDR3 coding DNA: TGTGCCAGCAGTATCCCAGGACGTTCTGGGCAGCCCCAGCATTTT.

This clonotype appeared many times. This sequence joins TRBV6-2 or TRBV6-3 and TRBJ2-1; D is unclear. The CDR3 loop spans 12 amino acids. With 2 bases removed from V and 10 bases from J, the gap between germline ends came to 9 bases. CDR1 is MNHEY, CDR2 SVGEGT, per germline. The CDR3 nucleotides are TGTGCCAGCAGTTACCTTTTAGCCGAGCAGTTCTTC. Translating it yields CASSYLLAEQFF.

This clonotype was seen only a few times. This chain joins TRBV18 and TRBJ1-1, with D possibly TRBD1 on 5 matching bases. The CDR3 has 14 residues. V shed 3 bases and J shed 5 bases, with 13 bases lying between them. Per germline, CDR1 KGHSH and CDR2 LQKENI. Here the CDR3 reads CASSPSGGRTEAFF. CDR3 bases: TGTGCCAGCTCACCTTCCGGGGGGAGAACTGAAGCTTTCTTT.

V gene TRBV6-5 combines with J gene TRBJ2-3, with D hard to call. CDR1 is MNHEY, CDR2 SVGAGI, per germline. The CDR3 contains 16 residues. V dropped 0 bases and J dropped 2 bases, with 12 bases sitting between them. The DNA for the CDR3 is TGTGCCAGCAGTTACTCGCGGACCCCGTTCACAGATACGCAGTATTTT. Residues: CASSYSRTPFTDTQYF.

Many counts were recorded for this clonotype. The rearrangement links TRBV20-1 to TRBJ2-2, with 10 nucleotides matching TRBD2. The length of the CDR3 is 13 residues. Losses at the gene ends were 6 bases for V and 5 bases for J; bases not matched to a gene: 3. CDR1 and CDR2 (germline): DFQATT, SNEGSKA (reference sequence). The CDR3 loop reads CSASGRGTGELFF. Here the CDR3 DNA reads TGCAGTGCCAGCGGGAGGGGGACCGGGGAGCTGTTTTTT.

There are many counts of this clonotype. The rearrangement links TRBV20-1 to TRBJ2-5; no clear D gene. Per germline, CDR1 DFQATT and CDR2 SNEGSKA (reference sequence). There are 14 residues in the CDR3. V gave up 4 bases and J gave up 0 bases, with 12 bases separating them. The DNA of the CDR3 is TGCAGTGCTACTACAACCCAGTACCAAGAGACCCAGTACTTC. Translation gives CSATTTQYQETQYF.